This TCR beta chain was identified during a study of T cell repertoires and HLA-DP antigens. General study points: Naive and memory CD4+ cells were analysed together, not apart.

The CDR3 contains 15 residues. Germline V gene sequence: CDR1 LNHDA, CDR2 SQIVND (reference sequence). V was clipped by 9 bases and J by 4 bases; unmatched bases: 8. For pre-culture CD4+ samples, the target was approximately 200,000 T cell genomes. Profiling relied on immunoSEQ multiplex PCR, and the TCRdb table lists in-frame clones only, not all of them. Of roughly 70,000 clones listed, 80% were seen once; the top ten hold roughly 1.5%. A note on this clone: As yet, its antigen is unknown.

CD4+ T cells, purified by negative selection, averaged roughly 98% purity. This chain links TRBV19 with TRBJ2-2, with 10 bases identical to TRBD2. The receptor comes from a man in his sixties in good health and CMV-seronegative. Sequencing was performed on CD4+ T cells from PBMCs. The CDR3 bases are TGTGCCAGCCAAGAGCGGGGGGGCTTCACCGGGGAGCTGTTTTTT. This sequence encodes CASQERGGFTGELFF. Drawing the rest from reference TRBV19 and TRBJ2-2, the complete variable domain is DGGITQSPKYLFRKEGQNVTLSCEQNLNHDAMYWYRQDPGQGLRLIYYSQIVNDFQKGDIAEGYSVSREKKESFPLTVTSAQKNPTAFYLCASQERGGFTGELFFGEGSRLTVL.